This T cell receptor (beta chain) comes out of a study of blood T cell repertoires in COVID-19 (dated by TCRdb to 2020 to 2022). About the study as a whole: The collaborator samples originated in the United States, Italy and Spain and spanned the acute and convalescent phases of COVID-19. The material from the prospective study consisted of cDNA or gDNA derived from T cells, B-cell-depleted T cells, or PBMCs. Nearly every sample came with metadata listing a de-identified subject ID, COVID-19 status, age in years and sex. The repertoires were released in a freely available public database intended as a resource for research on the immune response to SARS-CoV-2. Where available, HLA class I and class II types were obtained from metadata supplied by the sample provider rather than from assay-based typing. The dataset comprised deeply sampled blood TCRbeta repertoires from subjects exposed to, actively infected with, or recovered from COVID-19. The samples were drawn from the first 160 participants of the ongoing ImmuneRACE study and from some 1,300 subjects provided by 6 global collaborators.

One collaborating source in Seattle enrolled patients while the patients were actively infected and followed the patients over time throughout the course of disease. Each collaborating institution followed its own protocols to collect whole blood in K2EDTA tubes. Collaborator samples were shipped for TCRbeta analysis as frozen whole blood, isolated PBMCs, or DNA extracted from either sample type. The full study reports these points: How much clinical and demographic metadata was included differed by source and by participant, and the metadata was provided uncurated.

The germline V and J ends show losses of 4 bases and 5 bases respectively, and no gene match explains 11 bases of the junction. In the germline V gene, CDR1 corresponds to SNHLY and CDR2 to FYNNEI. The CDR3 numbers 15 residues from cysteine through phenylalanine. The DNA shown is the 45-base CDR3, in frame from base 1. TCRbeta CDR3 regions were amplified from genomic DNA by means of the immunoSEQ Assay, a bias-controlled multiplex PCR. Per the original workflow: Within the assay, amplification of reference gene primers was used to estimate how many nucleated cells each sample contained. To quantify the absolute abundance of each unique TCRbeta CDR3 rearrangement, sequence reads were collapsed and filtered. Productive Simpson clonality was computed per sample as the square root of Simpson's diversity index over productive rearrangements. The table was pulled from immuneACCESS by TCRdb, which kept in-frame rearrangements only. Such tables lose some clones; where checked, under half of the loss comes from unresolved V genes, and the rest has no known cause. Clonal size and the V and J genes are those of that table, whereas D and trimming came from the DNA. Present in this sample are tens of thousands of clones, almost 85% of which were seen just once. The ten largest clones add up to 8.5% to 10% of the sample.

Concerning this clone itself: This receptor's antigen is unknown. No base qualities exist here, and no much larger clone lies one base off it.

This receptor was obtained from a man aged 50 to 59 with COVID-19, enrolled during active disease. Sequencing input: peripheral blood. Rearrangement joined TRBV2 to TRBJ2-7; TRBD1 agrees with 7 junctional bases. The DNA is TGTGCCAGCAGTGTACTTTACAGGGGTGGTAACGAGCAGTACTTC. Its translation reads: CASSVLYRGGNEQYF. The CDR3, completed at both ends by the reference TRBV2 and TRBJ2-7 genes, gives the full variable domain EPEVTQTPSHQVTQMGQEVILRCVPISNHLYFYWYRQILGQKVEFLVSFYNNEISEKSEIFDDQFSVERPDGSNFTLKIRSTKLEDSAMYFCASSVLYRGGNEQYFGPGTRLTVT.